The 7 T cell receptor beta chains below were found in one sample sequenced in a study of spatial heterogeneity in lung cancer. Time point defined: blood at routine non-recurrence follow-up after resection. TCRdb re-called the 5' RACE reads through MiXCR, storing one row per CDR3 protein. The table includes 35,000 to 55,000 distinct CDR3 sequences, about 23% detected once. This sample comprised PBMCs, obtained at follow-up. The receptors stem from a female donor with early-stage non-small cell lung cancer.

Turning to this clonotype: This may be a read error: a much more frequent sequence differs by one nucleotide. The V and J genes are TRBV12-5 and TRBJ2-3; tentative D call: TRBD2 (6 bases). The CDR3 extends over 14 amino acids. Looked up from germline, CDR1 is LGHNT and CDR2 is FRNRAP. Trimming took off 7 bases at V and 5 bases at J, with 16 bases between the two ends. The CDR3 nucleotides are TGTGCTAGTGCTACTGATCAGGGAGGAGATACGCAGTATTTT. This translates into CASATDQGGDTQYF. Combining the CDR3 with reference TRBV12-5 and TRBJ2-3 gives the whole variable domain DARVTQTPRHKVTEMGQEVTMRCQPILGHNTVFWYRQTMMQGLELLAYFRNRAPLDDSGMPKDRFSAEMPDATLATLKIQPSEPRDSAVYFCASATDQGGDTQYFGPGTRLTVL.

The chain links TRBV5-1 to TRBJ1-5; D call uncertain. Germline lookup yields CDR1 SGHRS and CDR2 YFSETQ. The CDR3 is 16 amino acids. Trimming stripped 1 base from V and 1 base from J, with 12 bases between. CDR3 sequence (DNA): TGCGCCAGCAGCTTGTTGGTTTTGAACAGCAATCAGCCCCAGCATTTT. Encoded protein: CASSLLVLNSNQPQHF.

The V call is TRBV20-1, the J call TRBJ2-5; D possibly uses TRBD1 or TRBD2 (5 bases each). Trimming cost V 3 bases and J 5 bases, with 16 bases left between them. CDR1 and CDR2 (germline): DFQATT, SNEGSKA (reference sequence). This CDR3 has 14 amino acids. CDR3 nucleotide sequence: TGCAGTGCTAGTTCGGGGCTGGGGGAGGAGACCCAGTACTTC. Translation: CSASSGLGEETQYF.

This clonotype was counted many times. The CDR3 sequence: CASSYSDGITEAFF. The CDR3 nucleotides are TGTGCCAGCAGTTACTCCGATGGAATCACTGAAGCTTTCTTT. The J gene is TRBJ1-1, the V gene TRBV6-5; D gene ambiguous. The CDR3 extends over 14 amino acids. The germline gives CDR1 MNHEY, CDR2 SVGAGI. V was pared by 0 bases and J by 4 bases, with 9 bases between.

This clonotype was picked up one time. V is TRBV30 and J is TRBJ1-6; D possibly corresponds to TRBD1 (5 bases). The CDR3 has 13 amino acids. V gave up 7 bases and J gave up 10 bases, with 17 bases separating them. From germline, CDR1 is GTSNPN and CDR2 SVGIG (reference sequence). CDR3 loop: CASNWGLDSPLHF. Here the CDR3 DNA reads TGTGCCTCAAACTGGGGCCTGGACTCACCCCTCCACTTT.

The chain uses TRBV7-3 and TRBJ2-5; D perhaps matches TRBD1 (6 bases). Looked up from germline, CDR1 is SGHTA and CDR2 is FQGTGA. Deletions cut 3 bases from V and 2 bases from J, with 7 bases between. The CDR3 has 13 residues. The CDR3 spells CASSFTGQETQYF. The CDR3 coding sequence is TGTGCCAGCAGCTTTACAGGGCAAGAGACCCAGTACTTC. Combining the CDR3 with reference TRBV7-3 and TRBJ2-5 gives the whole variable domain GAGVSQTPSNKVTEKGKYVELRCDPISGHTALYWYRQSLGQGPEFLIYFQGTGAADDSGLPNDRFFAVRPEGSVSTLKIQRTERGDSAVYLCASSFTGQETQYFGPGTRLLVL.

In regard to this clonotype: This sequence may be a read error, since a much larger clone differs from it by one base. The chain employs TRBV30 and TRBJ2-7; the match to TRBD1 covers 10 bases. This CDR3 spans 14 amino acids. Germline CDR1 reads GTSNPN; CDR2 reads SVGIG (reference sequence). The CDR3 DNA reads TGTGTCTGGAACCGGGACAGGGGTATCAACGAGCAGTACTTC. It codes for CVWNRDRGINEQYF.